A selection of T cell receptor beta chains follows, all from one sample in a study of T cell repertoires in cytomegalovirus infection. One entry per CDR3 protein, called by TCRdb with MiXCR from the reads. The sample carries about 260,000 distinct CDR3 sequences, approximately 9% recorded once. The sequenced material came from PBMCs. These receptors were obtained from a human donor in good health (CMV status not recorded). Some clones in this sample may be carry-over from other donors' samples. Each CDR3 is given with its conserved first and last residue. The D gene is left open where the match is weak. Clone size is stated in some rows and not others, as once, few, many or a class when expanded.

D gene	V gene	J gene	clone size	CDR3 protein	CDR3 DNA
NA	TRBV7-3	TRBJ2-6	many	CASSLIRSGANVLTF	TGTGCCAGCAGCTTAATCCGCTCTGGGGCCAACGTCCTGACTTTC
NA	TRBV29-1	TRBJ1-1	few	CSVTYSNTEAFF	TGCAGCGTTACGTATTCGAACACTGAAGCTTTCTTT
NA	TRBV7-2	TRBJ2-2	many	CASSRPGSGGGELFF	TGTGCCAGCAGCCGGCCGGGATCCGGTGGCGGGGAGCTGTTTTTT
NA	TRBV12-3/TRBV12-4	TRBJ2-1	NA	CASSRGTYNEQFF	TGTGCCAGCAGCCGAGGGACTTACAATGAGCAGTTCTTC
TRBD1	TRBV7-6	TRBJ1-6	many	CASSRHVGVFGQGSPSISPLHF	TGTGCCAGCAGCCGGCACGTGGGGGTTTTCGGACAGGGTTCGCCCTCAATTTCACCCCTCCACTTT
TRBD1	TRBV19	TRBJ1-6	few	CASSSRPGQGFSPLHF	TGTGCCAGTAGTTCTCGACCGGGACAGGGGTTTTCACCCCTCCACTTT
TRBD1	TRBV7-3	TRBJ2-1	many	CASKLGQGMGNEQFF	TGTGCCAGCAAACTTGGACAGGGGATGGGGAATGAGCAGTTCTTC
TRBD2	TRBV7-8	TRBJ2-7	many	CASSLQPAGSYEQYF	TGTGCCAGCAGCTTACAACCAGCGGGGTCGTACGAGCAGTACTTC
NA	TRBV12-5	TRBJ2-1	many	CASGLDWLNEQFF	TGTGCTAGTGGCCTGGACTGGCTCAATGAGCAGTTCTTC
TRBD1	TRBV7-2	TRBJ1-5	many	CASSTQGAKQPQHF	TGTGCCAGCAGCACTCAGGGGGCCAAGCAGCCCCAGCATTTT
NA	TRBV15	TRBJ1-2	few	CATSRVHSNYGYTF	TGTGCCACCAGCAGAGTACACAGTAACTATGGCTACACCTTC
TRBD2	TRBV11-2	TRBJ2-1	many	CASSLDPASGGRLFF	TGTGCCAGCAGCTTAGATCCCGCTAGCGGGGGGAGGTTGTTCTTC
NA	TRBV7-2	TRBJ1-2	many	CASSPAPGADLNGYTF	TGTGCCAGCAGCCCAGCCCCCGGGGCGGATTTAAATGGCTACACCTTC
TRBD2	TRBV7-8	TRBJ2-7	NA	CASSSPGLPGPHEQYF	TGTGCCAGCAGCTCTCCGGGACTACCAGGCCCCCACGAGCAGTACTTC
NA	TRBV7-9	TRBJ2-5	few	CASSPTLATDQETQYF	TGTGCCAGCAGCCCCACTCTAGCGACAGATCAAGAGACCCAGTACTTC
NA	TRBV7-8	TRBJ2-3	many	CASSPDGGGQGIGDTQYF	TGTGCCAGCAGCCCCGACGGGGGGGGACAGGGTATAGGGGATACGCAGTATTTT
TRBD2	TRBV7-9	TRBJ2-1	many	CASSPRAGVTDNEQFF	TGTGCCAGCAGCCCCCGAGCGGGAGTCACAGACAATGAGCAGTTCTTC
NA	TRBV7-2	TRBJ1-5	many	CASSLAQTGSQPQHF	TGTGCCAGCAGCTTAGCGCAAACAGGGAGTCAGCCCCAGCATTTT
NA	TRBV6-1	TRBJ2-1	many	CASSQGGGNDEQFF	TGTGCCAGCAGTCAGGGTGGCGGGAATGATGAGCAGTTCTTC
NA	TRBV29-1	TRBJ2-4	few	CSVRGGGIKNIQYF	TGCAGCGTTCGAGGGGGGGGTATTAAGAACATTCAGTACTTC
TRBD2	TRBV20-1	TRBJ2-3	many	CSAKTGTSRSDTQYF	TGCAGTGCTAAAACCGGGACTAGCAGGTCAGATACGCAGTATTTT
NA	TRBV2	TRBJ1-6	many	CASIPGGNSPLHF	TGTGCCAGCATACCGGGAGGGAATTCACCCCTCCACTTT
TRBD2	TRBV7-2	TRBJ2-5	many	CASRTSSGGEATQYF	TGTGCCAGCAGGACCTCCAGCGGGGGGGAGGCGACCCAGTACTTC
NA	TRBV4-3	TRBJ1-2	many	CASSQDLNRANYGYTF	TGCGCCAGCAGCCAAGATCTTAACAGGGCTAACTATGGCTACACCTTC
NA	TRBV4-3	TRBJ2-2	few	CASSGGPNTGELFF	TGCGCCAGCAGCGGCGGACCGAACACCGGGGAGCTGTTTTTT
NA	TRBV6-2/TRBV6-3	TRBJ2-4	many	CASSPPGLAKNIQYF	TGTGCCAGCAGTCCCCCCGGGCTAGCCAAAAACATTCAGTACTTC
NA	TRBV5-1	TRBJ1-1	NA	CATRGTLSETEAFF	TGCGCCACCCGGGGGACCCTCAGCGAGACTGAAGCTTTCTTT
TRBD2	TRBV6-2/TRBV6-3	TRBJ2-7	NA	CASSLGLALYEQYF	TGTGCCAGCAGCTTGGGACTAGCGCTGTACGAGCAGTACTTC
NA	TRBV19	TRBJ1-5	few	CASSIDQVINQPQHF	TGTGCCAGTAGTATAGATCAAGTTATCAATCAGCCCCAGCATTTT
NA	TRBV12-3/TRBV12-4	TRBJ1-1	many	CASSPSRRVNTEAFF	TGTGCCAGCAGTCCCTCCCGCAGGGTAAACACTGAAGCTTTCTTT
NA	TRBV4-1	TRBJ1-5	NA	CASSTGSKEPQHF	TGCGCCAGTTCTACAGGGTCGAAGGAGCCCCAGCATTTT
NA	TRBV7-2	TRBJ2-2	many	CASSLELGTGELFF	TGTGCCAGCAGCTTAGAATTGGGCACCGGGGAGCTGTTTTTT
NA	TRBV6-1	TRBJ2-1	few	CASSEVAGPPYNEQFF	TGTGCCAGCAGTGAAGTAGCAGGGCCCCCCTACAATGAGCAGTTCTTC
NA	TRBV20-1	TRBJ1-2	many	CSARHYNDFTGIIGYTF	TGCAGTGCTAGACATTATAACGATTTTACAGGGATAATTGGCTACACCTTC
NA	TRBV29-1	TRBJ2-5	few	CSVEGRGLQETQYF	TGCAGCGTTGAAGGCAGGGGCCTCCAAGAGACCCAGTACTTC
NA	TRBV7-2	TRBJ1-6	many	CASSLYSGANSPLHF	TGTGCCAGCAGCCTCTACTCAGGGGCCAATTCACCCCTCCACTTT
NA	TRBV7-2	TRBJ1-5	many	CASSLGRGRGFAVDSNQPQHF	TGTGCCAGCAGCTTAGGGCGGGGTCGGGGCTTCGCGGTAGATAGCAATCAGCCCCAGCATTTT
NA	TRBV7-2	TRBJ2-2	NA	CASSLVDSNTGELFF	TGTGCCAGCAGCTTAGTGGACTCCAACACCGGGGAGCTGTTTTTT
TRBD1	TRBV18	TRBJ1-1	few	CASSLRTGENTEAFF	TGTGCCAGCTCACTTCGGACAGGGGAGAACACTGAAGCTTTCTTT
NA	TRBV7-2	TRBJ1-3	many	CASSSGDTIYF	TGTGCCAGCAGCTCCGGGGACACCATATATTTT
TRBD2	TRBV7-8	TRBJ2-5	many	CASRDRAESGRMKETQYF	TGTGCCAGCAGGGACCGGGCGGAAAGCGGGAGGATGAAAGAGACCCAGTACTTC
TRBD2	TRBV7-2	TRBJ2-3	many	CASSFASGSLDTQYF	TGTGCCAGCAGCTTTGCTAGCGGGAGCTTAGATACGCAGTATTTT
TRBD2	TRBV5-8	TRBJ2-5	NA	CASSPRLAEETQYF	TGTGCCAGCAGCCCGAGACTAGCGGAAGAGACCCAGTACTTC
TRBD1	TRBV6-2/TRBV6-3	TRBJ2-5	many	CASGTGTGTETQYF	TGTGCCAGCGGTACCGGGACAGGGACCGAGACCCAGTACTTC
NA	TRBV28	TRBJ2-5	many	CASSPLVPGTPNDMQETQYF	TGTGCCAGCAGCCCGCTCGTTCCCGGGACCCCAAACGACATGCAAGAGACCCAGTACTTC
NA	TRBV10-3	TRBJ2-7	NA	CAISEISGFEQYF	TGTGCCATCAGTGAGATCTCAGGCTTCGAGCAGTACTTC
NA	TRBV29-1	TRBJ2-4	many	CSVGERAAKNIQYF	TGCAGCGTTGGCGAGAGGGCGGCCAAAAACATTCAGTACTTC
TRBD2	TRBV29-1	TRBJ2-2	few	CSVAGTSVTGELFF	TGCAGCGTTGCCGGGACTAGTGTCACCGGGGAGCTGTTTTTT
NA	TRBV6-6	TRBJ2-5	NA	CASSRQGPTGDQYF	TGTGCCAGCAGCCGTCAGGGCCCAACCGGTGACCAGTACTTC
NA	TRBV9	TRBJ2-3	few	CASSVGQPDTQYF	TGTGCCAGCAGCGTCGGACAGCCAGATACGCAGTATTTT
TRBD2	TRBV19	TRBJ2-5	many	CASSTVTSGDQETQYF	TGTGCCAGTAGTACAGTGACTAGCGGAGACCAAGAGACCCAGTACTTC